Below are 7 T cell receptor beta chains sequenced from a single sample in a study of shared clonotypes between healthy human individuals. Sequencing was performed with immunoSEQ multiplex PCR; in TCRdb, only in-frame clones are kept and a portion is missing. This sample has some 2 million clones, with 85% to 95% found just once. Only CD45RO-negative cells positively selected for CCR7 counted as naive CD8 cells, so terminally differentiated effector memory CD45RA+ cells were excluded. The source material was naive CD8+ T cells sorted from blood. The receptors were gathered from a man aged 18 to 30 in good health.

The V gene is TRBV10-1, the J gene TRBJ2-2, with TRBD2 matching over 7 bases. The CDR3 is 14 amino acids. Germline assignment: CDR1 WNHNN and CDR2 SYGVQD (reference sequence). V was pared by 2 bases and J by 5 bases, with 2 bases of the junction left unmatched. The DNA for the CDR3 is TGCGCCAGCAGTGAGGGGGAGGGAACCGGGGAGCTGTTTTTT. This translates into CASSEGEGTGELFF.

The chain is built from TRBV13 and TRBJ2-7; 7 bases agree with TRBD1. This CDR3 comprises 14 residues. Germline V gives CDR1 PRHDT, CDR2 FYEKMQ (reference sequence). J lost 2 bases, V lost 0 bases, and 1 base had no gene match. The CDR3 loop reads CASSLGDRPYEQYF. CDR3 bases: TGTGCCAGCAGCTTAGGGGACAGGCCCTACGAGCAGTACTTC.

The chain couples TRBV27 to TRBJ1-1; D possibly corresponds to TRBD1 (5 bases). This CDR3 is built from 14 residues. CDR1 MNHEY and CDR2 SMNVEV come from the germline V gene (reference sequence). Trimming took 5 bases from V and 1 from J, leaving 11 bases between them. The CDR3 sequence is CASSTLTGNTEAFF. The CDR3 DNA reads TGTGCCAGCAGTACATTAACAGGGAACACTGAAGCTTTCTTT.

To note about this clone: In the same sample, other DNA sequences code for this CDR3. The chain links TRBV30 to TRBJ1-1; D gene unclear. The V end lost 0 bases, the J end lost 2 bases, and 7 bases lay between the germline ends. Germline V gene sequence: CDR1 GTSNPN, CDR2 SVGIG (reference sequence). The CDR3 sequence is 13 residues long. The CDR3 loop reads CAWSVSVNTEAFF. For the CDR3, the DNA is TGTGCCTGGAGTGTAAGTGTAAACACTGAAGCTTTCTTT.

The CDR3: CASSERGHNSPLHF. The CDR3 nucleotides read TGTGCCAGCAGCGAGAGGGGCCATAATTCACCCCTCCACTTT. The chain is built from TRBV9 and TRBJ1-6, with D possibly being TRBD1 (5 bases). CDR1 is SGDLS, CDR2 YYNGEE, per germline. The CDR3 covers 14 residues. The V gene lost 3 bases and the J gene lost 5 bases, with 9 bases spanning the gap. Complete variable domain (other parts from reference TRBV9 and TRBJ1-6): DSGVTQTPKHLITATGQRVTLRCSPRSGDLSVYWYQQSLDQGLQFLIQYYNGEERAKGNILERFSAQQFPDLHSELNLSSLELGDSALYFCASSERGHNSPLHFGNGTRLTVT.

Worth noting for this clone: This CDR3 is also generated by other DNA sequences in the sample. V is TRBV2 and J is TRBJ2-7; the match to TRBD1 covers 8 bases. This CDR3 is 13 amino acids long. Germline CDR1 SNHLY, CDR2 FYNNEI. Germline trimming cut 3 bases from V and 4 bases from J; bases unmatched to any gene: 2. The CDR3 DNA follows: TGTGCCAGCAGTGAGGGGACAGGATACGAGCAGTACTTC. Translating gives CASSEGTGYEQYF.

The J gene is TRBJ2-7, the V gene TRBV27, with 7 bases fitting TRBD1. This CDR3 has 15 residues. V lost 4 bases and J lost 1; bases outside the gene matches: 7. CDR1 and CDR2 from the germline V gene are MNHEY and SMNVEV (reference sequence). CDR3 DNA sequence: TGTGCCAGCAGTTCGCCGGGGACAGCATCCTACGAGCAGTACTTC. Encoded protein: CASSSPGTASYEQYF.